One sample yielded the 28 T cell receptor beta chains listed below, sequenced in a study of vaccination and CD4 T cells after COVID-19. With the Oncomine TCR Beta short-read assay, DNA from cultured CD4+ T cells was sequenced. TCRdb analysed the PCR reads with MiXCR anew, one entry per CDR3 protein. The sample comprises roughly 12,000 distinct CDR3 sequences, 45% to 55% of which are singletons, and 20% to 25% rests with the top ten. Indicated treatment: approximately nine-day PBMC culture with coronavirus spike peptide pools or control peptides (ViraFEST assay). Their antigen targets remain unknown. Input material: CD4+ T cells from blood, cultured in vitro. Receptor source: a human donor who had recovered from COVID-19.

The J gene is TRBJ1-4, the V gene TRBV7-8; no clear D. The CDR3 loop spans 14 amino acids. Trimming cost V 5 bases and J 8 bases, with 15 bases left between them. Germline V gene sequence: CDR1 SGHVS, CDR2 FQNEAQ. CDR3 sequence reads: CASSPGWDREKLFF. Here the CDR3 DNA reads TGTGCCAGCAGCCCCGGGTGGGATAGGGAAAAACTGTTTTTT.

CDR3 bases: TGTGCCAGCAGCCCGAACAAAAGCTTAAACCCGGGACAGAGGCCCAGAGTCAATCAGCCCCAGCATTTT. Encoded protein: CASSPNKSLNPGQRPRVNQPQHF. The rearrangement joins TRBV4-2 to TRBJ1-5; 7 bases align to TRBD1. The CDR3 extends over 23 amino acids. Germline V gene data show CDR1 as LGHNA and CDR2 as YNFKEQ. Germline trimming cut 4 bases from V and 3 bases from J; bases unmatched to any gene: 30.

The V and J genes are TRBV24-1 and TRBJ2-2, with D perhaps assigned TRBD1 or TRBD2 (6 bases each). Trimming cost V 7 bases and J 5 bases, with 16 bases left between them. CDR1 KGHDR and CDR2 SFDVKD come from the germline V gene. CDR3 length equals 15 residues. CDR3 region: CATRNGGAGTGELFF. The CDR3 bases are TGTGCCACCAGGAACGGGGGCGCGGGGACCGGGGAGCTGTTTTTT.

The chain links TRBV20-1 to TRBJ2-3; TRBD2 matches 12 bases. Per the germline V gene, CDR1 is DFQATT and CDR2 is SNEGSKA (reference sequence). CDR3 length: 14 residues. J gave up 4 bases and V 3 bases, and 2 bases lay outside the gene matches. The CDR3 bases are TGCAGTGCTAGCCTAGCGGGAGGGCCAGATACGCAGTATTTT. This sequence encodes CSASLAGGPDTQYF.

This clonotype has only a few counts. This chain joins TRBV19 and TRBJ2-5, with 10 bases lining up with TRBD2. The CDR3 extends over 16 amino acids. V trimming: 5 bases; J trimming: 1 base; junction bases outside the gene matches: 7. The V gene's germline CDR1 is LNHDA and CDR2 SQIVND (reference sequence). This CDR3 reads CASSVTLAGRQETQYF. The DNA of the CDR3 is TGTGCCAGTAGTGTCACACTAGCGGGACGCCAAGAGACCCAGTACTTC.

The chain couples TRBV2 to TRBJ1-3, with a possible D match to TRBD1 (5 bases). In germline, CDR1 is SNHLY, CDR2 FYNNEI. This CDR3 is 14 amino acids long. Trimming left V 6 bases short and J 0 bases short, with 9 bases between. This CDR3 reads CASSPDISGNTIYF. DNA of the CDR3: TGTGCCAGCAGCCCGGACATCTCTGGAAACACCATATATTTT.

The CDR3 protein is CASNPSGESSYEQYF. The CDR3 DNA is TGTGCCAGCAACCCAAGCGGGGAAAGCTCCTACGAGCAGTACTTC. V is TRBV6-1 and J is TRBJ2-7, with TRBD2 matching 7 bases. The CDR3 is 15 residues long. With V trimmed by 7 bases and J by 0 bases, 9 bases remained unmatched. Germline-derived CDR1 and CDR2 are MNHNS and SASEGT.

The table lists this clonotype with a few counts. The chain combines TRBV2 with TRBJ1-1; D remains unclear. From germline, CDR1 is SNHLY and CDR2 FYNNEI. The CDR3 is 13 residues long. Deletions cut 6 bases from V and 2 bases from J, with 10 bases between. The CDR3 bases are TGTGCCAGCAGGTTCGTAACCAACACTGAAGCTTTCTTT. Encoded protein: CASRFVTNTEAFF. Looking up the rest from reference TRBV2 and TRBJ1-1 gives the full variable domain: EPEVTQTPSHQVTQMGQEVILRCVPISNHLYFYWYRQILGQKVEFLVSFYNNEISEKSEIFDDQFSVERPDGSNFTLKIRSTKLEDSAMYFCASRFVTNTEAFFGQGTRLTVV.

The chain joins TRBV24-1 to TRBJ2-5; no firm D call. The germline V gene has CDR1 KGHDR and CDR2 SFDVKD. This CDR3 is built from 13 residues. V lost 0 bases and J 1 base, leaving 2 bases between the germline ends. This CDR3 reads CATSDLGQETQYF. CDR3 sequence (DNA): TGTGCCACCAGTGATTTGGGCCAAGAGACCCAGTACTTC.

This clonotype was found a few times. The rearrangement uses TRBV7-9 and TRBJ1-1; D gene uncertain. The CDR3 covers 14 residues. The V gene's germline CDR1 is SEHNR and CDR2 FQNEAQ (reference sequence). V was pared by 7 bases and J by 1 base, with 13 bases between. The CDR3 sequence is CASTTMLGNTEAFF. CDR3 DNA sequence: TGTGCCAGCACCACGATGTTAGGGAACACTGAAGCTTTCTTT.

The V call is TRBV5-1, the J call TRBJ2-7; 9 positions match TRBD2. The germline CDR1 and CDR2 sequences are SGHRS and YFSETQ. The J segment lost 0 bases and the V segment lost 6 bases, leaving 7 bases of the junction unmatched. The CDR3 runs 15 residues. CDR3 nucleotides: TGCGCCAGCAAATTAACTAGCGGGTACTCCTACGAGCAGTACTTC. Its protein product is CASKLTSGYSYEQYF.

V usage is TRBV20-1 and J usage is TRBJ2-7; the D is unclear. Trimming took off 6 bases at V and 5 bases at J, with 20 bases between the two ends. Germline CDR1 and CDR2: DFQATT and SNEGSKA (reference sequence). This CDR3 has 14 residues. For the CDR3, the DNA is TGCAGTGCGCTACAAGATGCTAAAGAAAACGAGCAGTACTTC. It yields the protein CSALQDAKENEQYF.

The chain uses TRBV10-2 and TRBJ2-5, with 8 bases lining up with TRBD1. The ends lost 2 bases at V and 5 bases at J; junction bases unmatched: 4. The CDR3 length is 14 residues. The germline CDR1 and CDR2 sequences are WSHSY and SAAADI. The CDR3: CASSEQGAGETQYF. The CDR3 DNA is TGCGCCAGCAGTGAGCAGGGGGCTGGGGAGACCCAGTACTTC.

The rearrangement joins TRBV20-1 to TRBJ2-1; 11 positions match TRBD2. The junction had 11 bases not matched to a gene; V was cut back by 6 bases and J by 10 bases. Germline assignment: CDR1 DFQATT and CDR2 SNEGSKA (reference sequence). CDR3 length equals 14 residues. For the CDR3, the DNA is TGCAGTGCCCCCGGGACTAGCGGTACCGGCGAGCAGTTCTTC. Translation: CSAPGTSGTGEQFF.

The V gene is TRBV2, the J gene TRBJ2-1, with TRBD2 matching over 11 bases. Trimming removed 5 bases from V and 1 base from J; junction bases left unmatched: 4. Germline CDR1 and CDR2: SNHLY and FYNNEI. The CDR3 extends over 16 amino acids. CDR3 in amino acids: CASSFSGRGSYNEQFF. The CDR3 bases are TGTGCCAGCAGTTTTAGCGGGAGGGGTTCCTACAATGAGCAGTTCTTC.

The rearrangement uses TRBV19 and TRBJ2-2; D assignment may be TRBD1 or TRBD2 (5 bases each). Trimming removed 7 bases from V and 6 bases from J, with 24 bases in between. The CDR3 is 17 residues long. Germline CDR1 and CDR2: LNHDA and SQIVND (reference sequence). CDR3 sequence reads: CASKRYTGTSGPGELFF. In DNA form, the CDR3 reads TGTGCCAGTAAAAGATACACCGGGACCTCTGGACCCGGGGAGCTGTTTTTT. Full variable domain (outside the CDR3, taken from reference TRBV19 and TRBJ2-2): DGGITQSPKYLFRKEGQNVTLSCEQNLNHDAMYWYRQDPGQGLRLIYYSQIVNDFQKGDIAEGYSVSREKKESFPLTVTSAQKNPTAFYLCASKRYTGTSGPGELFFGEGSRLTVL.

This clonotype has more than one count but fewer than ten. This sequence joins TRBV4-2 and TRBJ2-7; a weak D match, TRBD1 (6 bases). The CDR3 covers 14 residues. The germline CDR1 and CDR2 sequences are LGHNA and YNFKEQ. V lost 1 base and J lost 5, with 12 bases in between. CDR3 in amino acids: CASSQASQGNEQYF. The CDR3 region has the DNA TGTGCCAGCAGCCAAGCGTCTCAGGGGAACGAGCAGTACTTC.

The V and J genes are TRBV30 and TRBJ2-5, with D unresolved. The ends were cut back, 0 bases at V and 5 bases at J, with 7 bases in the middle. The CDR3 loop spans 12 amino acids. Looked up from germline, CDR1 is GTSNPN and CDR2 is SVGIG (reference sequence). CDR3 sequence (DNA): TGTGCCTGGAGTGTAGGTTGGGAGACCCAGTACTTC. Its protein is CAWSVGWETQYF.

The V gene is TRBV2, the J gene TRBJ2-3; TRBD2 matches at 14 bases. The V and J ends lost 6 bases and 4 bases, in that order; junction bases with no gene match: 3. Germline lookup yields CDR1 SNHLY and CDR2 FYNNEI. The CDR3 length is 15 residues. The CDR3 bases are TGTGCCAGCAGAGGACTAGCGGGAGGACCAGATACGCAGTATTTT. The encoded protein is CASRGLAGGPDTQYF. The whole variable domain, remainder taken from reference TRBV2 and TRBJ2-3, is EPEVTQTPSHQVTQMGQEVILRCVPISNHLYFYWYRQILGQKVEFLVSFYNNEISEKSEIFDDQFSVERPDGSNFTLKIRSTKLEDSAMYFCASRGLAGGPDTQYFGPGTRLTVL.

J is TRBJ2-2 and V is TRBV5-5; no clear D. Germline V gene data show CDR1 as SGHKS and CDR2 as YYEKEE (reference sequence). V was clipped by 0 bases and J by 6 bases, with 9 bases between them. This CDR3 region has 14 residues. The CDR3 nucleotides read TGTGCCAGCAGCTTGGCTCAGCGAGCCGGGGAGCTGTTTTTT. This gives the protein CASSLAQRAGELFF.

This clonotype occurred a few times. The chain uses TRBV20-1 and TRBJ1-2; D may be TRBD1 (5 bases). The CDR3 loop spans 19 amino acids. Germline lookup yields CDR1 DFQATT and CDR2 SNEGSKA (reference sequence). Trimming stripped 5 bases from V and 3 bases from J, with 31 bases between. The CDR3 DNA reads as TGCAGTGCTGGAAGTGATGAGGGGAAATCGCGATCAAGGTACTATGGCTACACCTTC. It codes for CSAGSDEGKSRSRYYGYTF.

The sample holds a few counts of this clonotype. CDR3 bases: TGCAGTGCTAACCCCCGGCAGGCGGCGAACACTGAAGCTTTCTTT. Translating gives CSANPRQAANTEAFF. The chain couples TRBV20-1 to TRBJ1-1, with D unresolved. Looked up from germline, CDR1 is DFQATT and CDR2 is SNEGSKA (reference sequence). Between the trimmed V and J ends, which lost 4 bases and 1 base, there was a span of 16 bases. The CDR3 is 15 residues long.

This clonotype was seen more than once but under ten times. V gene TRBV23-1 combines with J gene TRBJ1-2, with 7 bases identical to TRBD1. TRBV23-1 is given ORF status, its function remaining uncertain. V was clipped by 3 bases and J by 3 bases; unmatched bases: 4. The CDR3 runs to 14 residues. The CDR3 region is CASSQMGTDYGYTF. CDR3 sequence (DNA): TGCGCCAGCAGTCAGATGGGGACAGACTATGGCTACACCTTC.

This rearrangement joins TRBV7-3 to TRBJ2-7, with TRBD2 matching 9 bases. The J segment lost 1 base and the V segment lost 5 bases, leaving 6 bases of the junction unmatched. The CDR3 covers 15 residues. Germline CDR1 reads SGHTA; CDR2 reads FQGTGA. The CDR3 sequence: CASSPGTSPSYEQYF. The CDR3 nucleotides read TGTGCCAGCAGCCCAGGGACTAGCCCTTCCTACGAGCAGTACTTC.

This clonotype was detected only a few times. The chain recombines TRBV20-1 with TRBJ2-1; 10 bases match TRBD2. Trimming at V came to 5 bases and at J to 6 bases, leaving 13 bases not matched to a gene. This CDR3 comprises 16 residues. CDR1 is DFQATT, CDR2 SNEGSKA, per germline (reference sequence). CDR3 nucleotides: TGCAGTGCTGGCCTAGCGGGAGAAGCCAAAACCAATGAGCAGTTCTTC. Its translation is CSAGLAGEAKTNEQFF.

CDR3 coding DNA: TGTGCCAGCAGCACGTCTGTGGGAGGATTCACAGATACGCAGTATTTT. Its protein product is CASSTSVGGFTDTQYF. The chain has TRBV7-3 and TRBJ2-3, with a possible D match to TRBD2 (6 bases). Germline assignment: CDR1 SGHTA and CDR2 FQGTGA. This CDR3 has 16 residues. The germline V and J ends were trimmed by 5 bases and 2 bases, with 17 bases remaining between them.

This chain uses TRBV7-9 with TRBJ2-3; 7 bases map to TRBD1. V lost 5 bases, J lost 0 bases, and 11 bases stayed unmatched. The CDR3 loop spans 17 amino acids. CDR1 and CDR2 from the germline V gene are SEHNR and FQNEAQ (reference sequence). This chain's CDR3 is CASSRSGTAHSTDTQYF. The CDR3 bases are TGTGCCAGCAGCAGATCCGGGACAGCCCATAGCACAGATACGCAGTATTTT. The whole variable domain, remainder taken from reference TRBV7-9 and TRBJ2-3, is DTGVSQNPRHKITKRGQNVTFRCDPISEHNRLYWYRQTLGQGPEFLTYFQNEAQLEKSRLLSDRFSAERPKGSFSTLEIQRTEQGDSAMYLCASSRSGTAHSTDTQYFGPGTRLTVL.

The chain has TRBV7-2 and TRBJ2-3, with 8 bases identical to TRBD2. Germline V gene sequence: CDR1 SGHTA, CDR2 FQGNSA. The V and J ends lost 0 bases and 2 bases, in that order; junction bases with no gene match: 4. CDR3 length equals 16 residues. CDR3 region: CASSLAAGGSTDTQYF. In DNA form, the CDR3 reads TGTGCCAGCAGCTTAGCGGCGGGAGGTTCCACAGATACGCAGTATTTT.